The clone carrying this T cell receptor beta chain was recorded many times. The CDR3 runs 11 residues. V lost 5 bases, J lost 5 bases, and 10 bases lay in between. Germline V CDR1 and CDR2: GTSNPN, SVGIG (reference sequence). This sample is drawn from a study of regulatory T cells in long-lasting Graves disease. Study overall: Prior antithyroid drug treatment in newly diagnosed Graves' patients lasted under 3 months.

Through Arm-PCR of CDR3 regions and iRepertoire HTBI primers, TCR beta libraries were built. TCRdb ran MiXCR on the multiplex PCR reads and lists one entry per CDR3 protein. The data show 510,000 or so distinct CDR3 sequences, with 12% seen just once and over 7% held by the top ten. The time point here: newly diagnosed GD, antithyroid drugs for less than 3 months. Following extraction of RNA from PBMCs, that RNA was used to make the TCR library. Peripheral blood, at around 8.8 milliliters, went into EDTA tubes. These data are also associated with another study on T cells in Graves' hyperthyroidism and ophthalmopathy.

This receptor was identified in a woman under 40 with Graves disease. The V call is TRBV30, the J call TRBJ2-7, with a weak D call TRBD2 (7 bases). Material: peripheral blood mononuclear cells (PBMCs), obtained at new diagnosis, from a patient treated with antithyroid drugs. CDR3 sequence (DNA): TGTGCCTGGGGGGGGGGCCACGAGCAGTACTTC. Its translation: CAWGGGHEQYF.